The entry that follows covers one T cell receptor (beta chain) sequence. The antigen is undetermined. The germline V gene encodes CDR1 SGHRS and CDR2 YFSETQ. Losses at the gene ends were 0 bases for V and 4 bases for J; bases not matched to a gene: 6. The CDR3 loop spans 15 amino acids. TCRdb used MiXCR to reprocess the 5' RACE reads, holding one entry per CDR3 protein. The repertoire consists of 95,000 to 100,000 distinct CDR3 sequences, with about 5.8% occurring once and the leading ten covering roughly 39%. This entry belongs to a study of T cells after yellow fever vaccination. Study-level results: When the response was secondary, it was weaker but reached its peak faster, day 5 versus 15. There was a possibility that FACS-sorted repertoires contained abundant clonotypes contaminating from the bulk population.

The material sequenced was CD8+ T cells sorted from PBMCs, taken 10 days after the yellow fever booster vaccination. This chain uses TRBV5-1 with TRBJ2-7; 8 positions match TRBD1. The TCR was taken from a man aged 18 to 29 who received the YFV17D yellow fever vaccine. CDR3 residues: CASSLAQGARYEQYF. Written as DNA, the CDR3 is TGCGCCAGCAGCTTGGCCCAGGGGGCGCGGTACGAGCAGTACTTC.